The source of this T cell receptor (beta chain) is a study of Graves' ophthalmopathy and Graves' hyperthyroidism. Study-wide results and limits: Cross-validated, the 13-signature model showed 87.88%/81.08% sensitivity/specificity, and 80%/75% in the test set.

At least ten counts were recorded for this clonotype. Its antigen is not identified. This CDR3 comprises 13 residues. The V and J ends lost 4 bases and 3 bases respectively, with 10 bases between them. The study amplified TCR beta CDR3 regions using RNA transcripts. The workflow started with a first-round RT-PCR run with HTBI primers and then moved on to a second-round multiplex PCR. MiXCR, applied by TCRdb to the multiplex PCR reads, yields one record per CDR3 protein. The sample lists about 400,000 distinct CDR3 sequences, under 25% occurring once. The specimen was peripheral blood. The clonotype was recovered from a woman under 30 with stable Graves' hyperthyroidism. The chain couples TRBV12-3 or TRBV12-4 to TRBJ2-7; D unresolved. The CDR3 region has the DNA TGTGCCAGCAGTTCATTGAGCATCTACGAGCAGTACTTC. Translating gives CASSSLSIYEQYF.